The next 5 T cell receptor beta chains were all read from a single sample in a study of CD8 T cells in ankylosing spondylitis. General observations from the study: Ankylosing spondylitis blood appeared to carry a characteristic TCR beta motif of roughly eight highly homologous variants.

TCRdb re-called the 5' RACE reads with MiXCR, one entry per CDR3 protein. The sample yields around 540,000 distinct CDR3 sequences, about 12% seen once. Their target antigens are unknown. Sequenced sample: blood, either unsorted or a sorted T cell fraction (not recorded which). These receptors were collected from a male donor with ankylosing spondylitis.

The sample holds a few counts of this clonotype. The chain employs TRBV4-1 and TRBJ2-5, with D perhaps given as TRBD1 or TRBD2 (5 bases each). Trimming took off 4 bases at V and 5 bases at J, with 17 bases between the two ends. The CDR3 has 15 amino acids. Germline loops: CDR1 MGHRA, CDR2 YSYEKL. The CDR3 nucleotides are TGCGCCAGCAGCCTCGGACGGGGCGCATACGAGACCCAGTACTTC. Residues: CASSLGRGAYETQYF.

Regarding this clonotype: This sequence may be a read error, since a much larger clone differs from it by one base. CDR3 DNA: TGTGCCACCAGTGATCGACAGGGGTCCTCCTACGAGCAGAACTTC. Encoded protein: CATSDRQGSSYEQNF. The gene calls are TRBV24-1 and TRBJ2-7, with 8 bases identical to TRBD1. From germline, CDR1 is KGHDR and CDR2 SFDVKD. The CDR3 runs 15 residues.

V and J are TRBV5-8 and TRBJ2-1; 7 bases map to TRBD1. In germline, CDR1 is SGHTS, CDR2 YDEGEE. With 4 bases clipped from V and 10 bases from J, the junction kept 11 bases outside the gene matches. The CDR3 covers 14 residues. Here the CDR3 reads CASSNTHRGGEQFF. As DNA, the CDR3 is TGTGCCAGCAGCAACACTCACAGGGGTGGGGAGCAGTTCTTC.

The chain employs TRBV20-1 and TRBJ2-5, with TRBD2 identical over 8 bases. CDR1 is DFQATT and CDR2 is SNEGSKA in the germline V gene (reference sequence). This CDR3 spans 13 amino acids. V shed 7 bases and J 3 bases; nucleotides not matched to a gene: 7. CDR3 amino acids: CSVAGRAEETQYF. The CDR3 nucleotides read TGCAGTGTCGCCGGGAGGGCCGAAGAGACCCAGTACTTC.

This clonotype has only a few counts. CDR3 sequence (DNA): TGTGCCAGCAGCCCGGGACAGGGACTAATCTATGGCTACACCTTC. Translation gives CASSPGQGLIYGYTF. The chain has TRBV2 and TRBJ1-2; 9 bases align to TRBD1. CDR3 size: 15 residues. The V and J ends lost 6 bases and 4 bases, in that order; junction bases with no gene match: 9. Germline V gives CDR1 SNHLY, CDR2 FYNNEI. The full variable domain, rest sourced from reference TRBV2 and TRBJ1-2, is EPEVTQTPSHQVTQMGQEVILRCVPISNHLYFYWYRQILGQKVEFLVSFYNNEISEKSEIFDDQFSVERPDGSNFTLKIRSTKLEDSAMYFCASSPGQGLIYGYTFGSGTRLTVV.